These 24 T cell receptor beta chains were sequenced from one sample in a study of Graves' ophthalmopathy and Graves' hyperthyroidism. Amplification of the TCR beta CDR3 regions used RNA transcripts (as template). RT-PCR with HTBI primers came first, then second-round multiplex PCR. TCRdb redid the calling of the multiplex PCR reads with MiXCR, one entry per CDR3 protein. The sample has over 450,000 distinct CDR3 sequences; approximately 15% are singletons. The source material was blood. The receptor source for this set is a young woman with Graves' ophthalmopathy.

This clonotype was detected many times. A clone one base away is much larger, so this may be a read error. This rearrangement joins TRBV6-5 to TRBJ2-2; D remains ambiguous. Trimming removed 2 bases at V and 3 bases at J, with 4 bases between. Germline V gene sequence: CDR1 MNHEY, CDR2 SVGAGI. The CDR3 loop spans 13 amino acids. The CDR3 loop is CASSYRDTGELFF. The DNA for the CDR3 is TGTGCCAGCAGTTACAGGGACACCGGGGAGCTGTTTTTT.

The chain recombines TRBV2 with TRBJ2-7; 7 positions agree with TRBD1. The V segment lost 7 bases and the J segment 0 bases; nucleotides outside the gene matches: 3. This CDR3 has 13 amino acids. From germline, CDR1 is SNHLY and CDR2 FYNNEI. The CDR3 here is CASNRDSSYEQYF. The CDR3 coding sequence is TGTGCCAGCAACCGGGACAGCTCCTACGAGCAGTACTTC.

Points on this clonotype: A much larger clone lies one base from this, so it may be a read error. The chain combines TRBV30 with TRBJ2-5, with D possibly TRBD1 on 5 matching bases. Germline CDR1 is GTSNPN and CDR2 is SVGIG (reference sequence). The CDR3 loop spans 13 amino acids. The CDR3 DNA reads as TGTGACTGGAGTAGGCGACAGCAAGAGACCCAGTACTTC. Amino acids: CDWSRRQQETQYF. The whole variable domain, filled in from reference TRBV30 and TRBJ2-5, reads SQTIHQWPATLVQPVGSPLSLECTVEGTSNPNLYWYRQAAGRGLQLLFYSVGIGQISSEVPQNLSASRPQDRQFILSSKKLLLSDSGFYLCDWSRRQQETQYFGPGTRLLVL.

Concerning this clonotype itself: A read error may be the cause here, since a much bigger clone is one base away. Written as DNA, the CDR3 is TGTGCCAGCAGTTACAGTTCCGTCTCTGGAAACACCATATATTTT. Its translation is CASSYSSVSGNTIYF. This rearrangement joins TRBV2 to TRBJ1-3; D is undetermined. The CDR3 contains 15 residues. Germline loops: CDR1 SNHLY, CDR2 FYNNEI. V lost 5 bases, J lost 0 bases, and 11 bases lay in between.

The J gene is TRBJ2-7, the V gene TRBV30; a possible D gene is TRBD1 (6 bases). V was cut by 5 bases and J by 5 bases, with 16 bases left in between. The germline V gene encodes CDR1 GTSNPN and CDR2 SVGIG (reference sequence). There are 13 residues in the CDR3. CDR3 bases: TGTGCCTGGGGGGGCCGTAGGGGCAACGAGCAGTACTTC. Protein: CAWGGRRGNEQYF.

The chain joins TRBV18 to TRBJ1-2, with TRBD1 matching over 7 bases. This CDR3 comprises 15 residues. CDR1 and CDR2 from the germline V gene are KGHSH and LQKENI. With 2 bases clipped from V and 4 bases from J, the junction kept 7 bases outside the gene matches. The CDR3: CASSPSNRGTYGYTF. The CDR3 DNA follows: TGTGCCAGCTCACCATCTAACAGGGGTACCTATGGCTACACCTTC.

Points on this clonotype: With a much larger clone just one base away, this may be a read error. The CDR3 is CASSLDCRSSGETQYF. The DNA for the CDR3 is TGTGCCAGCAGCTTAGATTGCAGGAGCTCCGGGGAGACCCAGTACTTC. The V call is TRBV11-2, the J call TRBJ2-5; D gene ambiguous. The CDR3 loop spans 16 amino acids. Trimming took off 0 bases at V and 5 bases at J, with 16 bases between the two ends. Per germline, CDR1 SGHAT and CDR2 FQNNGV.

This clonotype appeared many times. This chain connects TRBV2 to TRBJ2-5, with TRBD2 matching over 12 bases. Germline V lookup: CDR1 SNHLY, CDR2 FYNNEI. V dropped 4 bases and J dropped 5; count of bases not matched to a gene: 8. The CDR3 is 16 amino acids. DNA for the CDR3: TGTGCCAGCAGTGTACCGACTAGCGGGGGACTTGAGACCCAGTACTTC. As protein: CASSVPTSGGLETQYF.

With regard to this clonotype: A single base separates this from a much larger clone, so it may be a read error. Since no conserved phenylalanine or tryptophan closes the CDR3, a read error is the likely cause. This CDR3 is CASTLDTYGYTY. The CDR3 nucleotides read TGTGCCAGCACCCTTGACACCTATGGCTACACCTAC. The V and J genes are TRBV6-1 and TRBJ1-2; D remains ambiguous. Germline assignment: CDR1 MNHNS and CDR2 SASEGT. CDR3 length: 12 amino acids. V shed 7 bases and J shed 4 bases, with 10 bases lying between them.

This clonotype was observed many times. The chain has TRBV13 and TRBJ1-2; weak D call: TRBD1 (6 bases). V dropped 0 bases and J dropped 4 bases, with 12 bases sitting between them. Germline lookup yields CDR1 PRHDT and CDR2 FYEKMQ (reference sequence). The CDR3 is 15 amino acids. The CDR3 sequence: CASSLGVGGAYGYTF. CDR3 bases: TGTGCCAGCAGCTTAGGGGTCGGGGGCGCCTATGGCTACACCTTC.

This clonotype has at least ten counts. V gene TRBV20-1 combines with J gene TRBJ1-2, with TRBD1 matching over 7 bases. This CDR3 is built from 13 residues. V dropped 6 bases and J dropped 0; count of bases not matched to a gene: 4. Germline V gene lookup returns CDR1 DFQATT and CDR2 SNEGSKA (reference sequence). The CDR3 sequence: CSAAGTANYGYTF. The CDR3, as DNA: TGCAGTGCCGCCGGGACAGCTAACTATGGCTACACCTTC.

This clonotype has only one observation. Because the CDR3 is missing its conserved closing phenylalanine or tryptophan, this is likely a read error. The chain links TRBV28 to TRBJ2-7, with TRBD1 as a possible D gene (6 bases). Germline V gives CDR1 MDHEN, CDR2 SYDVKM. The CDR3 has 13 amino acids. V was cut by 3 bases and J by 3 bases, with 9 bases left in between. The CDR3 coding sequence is TGTGCCAGCAGTTTGACAGGTTACTACGAGCAGTACTAC. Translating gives CASSLTGYYEQYY.

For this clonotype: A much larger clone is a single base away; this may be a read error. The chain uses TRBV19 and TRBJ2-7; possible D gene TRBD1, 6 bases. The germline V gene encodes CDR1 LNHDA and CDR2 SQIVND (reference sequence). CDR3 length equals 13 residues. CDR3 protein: CASSSQQGTEQCF. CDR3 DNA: TGTGCCAGTAGTTCGCAACAGGGAACCGAGCAGTGCTTC.

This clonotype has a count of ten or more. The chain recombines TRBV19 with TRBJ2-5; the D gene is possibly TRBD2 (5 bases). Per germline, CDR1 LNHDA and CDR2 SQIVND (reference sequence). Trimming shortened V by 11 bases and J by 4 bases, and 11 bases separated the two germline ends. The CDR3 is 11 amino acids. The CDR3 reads CACAAGETQYF. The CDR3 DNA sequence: TGTGCCTGCGCGGCGGGAGAGACCCAGTACTTC.

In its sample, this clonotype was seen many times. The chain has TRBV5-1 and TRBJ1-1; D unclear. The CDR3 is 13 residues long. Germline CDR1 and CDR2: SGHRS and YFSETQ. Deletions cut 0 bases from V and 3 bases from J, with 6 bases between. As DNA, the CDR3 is TGCGCCAGCAGCTTGGGGTGGGACACTGAAGCTTTCTTT. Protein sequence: CASSLGWDTEAFF.

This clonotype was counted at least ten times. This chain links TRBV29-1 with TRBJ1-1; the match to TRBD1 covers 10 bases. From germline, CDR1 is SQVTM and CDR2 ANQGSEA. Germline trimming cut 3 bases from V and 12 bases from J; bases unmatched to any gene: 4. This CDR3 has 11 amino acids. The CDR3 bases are TGCAGCGTTGATCTGGGACAGGGGCCTTTCTTT. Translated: CSVDLGQGPFF.

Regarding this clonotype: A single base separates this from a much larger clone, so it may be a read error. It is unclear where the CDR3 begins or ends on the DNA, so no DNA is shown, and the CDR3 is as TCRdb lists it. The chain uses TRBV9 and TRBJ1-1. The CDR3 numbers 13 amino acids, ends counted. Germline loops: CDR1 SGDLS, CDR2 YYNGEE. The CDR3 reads CASSVGNGAEACF.

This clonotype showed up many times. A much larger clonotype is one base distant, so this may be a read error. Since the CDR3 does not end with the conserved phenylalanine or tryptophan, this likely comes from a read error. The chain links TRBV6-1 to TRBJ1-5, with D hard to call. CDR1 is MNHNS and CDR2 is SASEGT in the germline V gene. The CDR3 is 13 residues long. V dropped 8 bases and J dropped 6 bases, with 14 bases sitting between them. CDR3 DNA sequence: TGTGCCAGCGTGGACGGGTCAGGTCAGCCCCAGCATTCT. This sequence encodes CASVDGSGQPQHS.

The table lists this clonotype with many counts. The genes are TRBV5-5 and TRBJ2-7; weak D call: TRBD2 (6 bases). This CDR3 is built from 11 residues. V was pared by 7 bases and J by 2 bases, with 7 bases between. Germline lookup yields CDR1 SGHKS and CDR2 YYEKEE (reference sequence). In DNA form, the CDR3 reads TGTGCCAGCCCGGGAGCCTACGAGCAGTACTTC. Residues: CASPGAYEQYF.

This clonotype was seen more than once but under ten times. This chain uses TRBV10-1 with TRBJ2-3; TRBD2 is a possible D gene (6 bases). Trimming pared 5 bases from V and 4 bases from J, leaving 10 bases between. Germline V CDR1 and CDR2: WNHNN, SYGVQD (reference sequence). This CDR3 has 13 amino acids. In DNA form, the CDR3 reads TGCGCCAGCAGTCGACTAGAAGCAGATACGCAGTATTTT. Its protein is CASSRLEADTQYF.

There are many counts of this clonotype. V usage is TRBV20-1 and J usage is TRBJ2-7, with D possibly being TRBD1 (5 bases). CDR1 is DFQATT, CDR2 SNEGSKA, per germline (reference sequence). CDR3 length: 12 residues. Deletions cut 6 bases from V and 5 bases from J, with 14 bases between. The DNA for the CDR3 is TGCAGTGCAGCAGGCCTCAGGGACGAGCAGTACTTC. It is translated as CSAAGLRDEQYF.

The CDR3 spells CSVMRQGGFSTEAFF. The DNA of the CDR3 is TGCAGCGTGATGAGACAGGGTGGGTTTTCCACTGAAGCTTTCTTT. This chain uses TRBV29-1 with TRBJ1-1, with 7 bases aligning to TRBD1. Trimming at V came to 6 bases and at J to 4 bases, leaving 14 bases not matched to a gene. The CDR3 extends over 15 amino acids. The V gene's germline CDR1 is SQVTM and CDR2 ANQGSEA.

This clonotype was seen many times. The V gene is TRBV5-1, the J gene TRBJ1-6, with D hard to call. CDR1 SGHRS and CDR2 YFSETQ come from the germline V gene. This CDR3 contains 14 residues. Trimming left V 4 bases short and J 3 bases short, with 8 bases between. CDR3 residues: CASSPRFYNSPLHF. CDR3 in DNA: TGCGCCAGCAGCCCACGATTCTATAATTCACCCCTCCACTTT.

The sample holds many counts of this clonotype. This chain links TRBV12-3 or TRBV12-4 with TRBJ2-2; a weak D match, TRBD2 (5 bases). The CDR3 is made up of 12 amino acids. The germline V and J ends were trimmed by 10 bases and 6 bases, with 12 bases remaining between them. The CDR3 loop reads CAIRRGSGELFF. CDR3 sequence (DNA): TGTGCCATCCGGAGAGGGTCCGGGGAGCTGTTTTTT.